This T cell receptor (beta chain) was captured by sequencing in a study of blood T cells in healthy people across ages. This clonotype occurred a few times. CDR3 length: 15 amino acids. From germline, CDR1 is DFQATT and CDR2 SNEGSKA (reference sequence). Trimming cost V 0 bases and J 1 base, with 12 bases left between them. Sample-barcoded 5' priming and a J-beta primer mix drove a second PCR of about 6 to 12 cycles. TCRdb called the 5' RACE reads again in MiXCR, with one record for every CDR3 protein. The sample shows hundreds of thousands of distinct CDR3 sequences, more than 40% of them seen only once.

This clonotype was obtained from a woman aged 60 to 75 in good health. This chain links TRBV20-1 with TRBJ1-1; D unclear. Sequencing used blood. For the CDR3, the DNA is TGCAGTGCTAGAGATCCGGCAAAGCGGAACACTGAAGCTTTCTTT. Translation: CSARDPAKRNTEAFF.